The 3 T cell receptor beta chains given below trace back to one sample, sequenced in a study of cytomegalovirus exposure and HLA in healthy donors. The PCR made use of 60 Vbeta and 13 Jbeta primers. Using immunoSEQ multiplex PCR, the repertoire was profiled, and TCRdb retains in-frame clones only, with some absent. The table records some 95,000 clones, over 70% of them present only once. The sample consisted of PBMCs. The receptors were sampled from a woman between 35 and 50 years old in good health and CMV-seronegative.

The table lists this clone with a few counts. The rearrangement uses TRBV14 and TRBJ2-1; 12 nucleotides agree with TRBD2. This CDR3 has 15 residues. Germline assignment: CDR1 SGHDN and CDR2 FVKESK. After removal of 4 bases from V and 4 bases from J, the junction contained 2 bases not matched to a gene. The CDR3 here is CASSLLAGGYNEQFF. The DNA for the CDR3 is TGTGCCAGCAGCCTACTAGCGGGGGGATACAATGAGCAGTTCTTC.

The V gene is TRBV28, the J gene TRBJ1-2; possible D gene TRBD1, 5 bases. V lost 4 bases and J 0 bases, leaving 24 bases between the germline ends. CDR3 size: 19 residues. The germline V gene encodes CDR1 MDHEN and CDR2 SYDVKM. The CDR3 here is CASSSLGGGARFANYGYTF. The CDR3 DNA sequence: TGTGCCAGCAGTTCGCTGGGTGGCGGGGCGCGGTTCGCTAACTATGGCTACACCTTC.

The chain joins TRBV28 to TRBJ1-2; D might be TRBD1 (5 bases). Between the trimmed V and J ends, which lost 2 bases and 6 bases, there was a span of 13 bases. CDR1 and CDR2 from the germline V gene are MDHEN and SYDVKM. The CDR3 is 14 amino acids. CDR3: CASSLGGREDGYTF. The CDR3 DNA reads TGTGCCAGCAGTTTAGGGGGGAGAGAGGATGGCTACACCTTC.